The T cell receptor beta chain described here comes from a study of control samples from healthy donors and cancer patients. Only in-frame clones appear in the TCRdb table, and some are missing; sequencing was by immunoSEQ multiplex PCR. The data hold around 110,000 clones, with 85% to 90% observed a single time. CDR1 MGHRA and CDR2 YSYEKL come from the germline V gene. CDR3 length: 15 amino acids. With regard to this clone: The junction shows a germline mismatch at one end, possibly a read error.

Sequences were obtained from blood. The V and J genes are TRBV4-1 and TRBJ1-5; TRBD1 might be the D (6 bases). The TCR comes from a woman aged 70 to 79 in good health. CDR3 sequence reads: CVSSGGPSSNQPQHF. CDR3 coding DNA: TGCGTCAGCAGCGGGGGGCCCTCTAGCAATCAGCCCCAGCATTTT.